This T cell receptor beta chain is drawn from a study of blood T cell repertoires in COVID-19. Study at large: From T cells, B-cell-depleted T cells, or PBMCs came the material, which was cDNA or gDNA.

The V segment lost 6 bases and the J segment 3 bases; nucleotides outside the gene matches: 7. Per germline, CDR1 LGHDT and CDR2 YNNKEL (reference sequence). The CDR3 length is 15 residues. As originally analysed: Reference gene primer amplification gave estimated nucleated cell counts. Repertoires were generated with immunoSEQ multiplex PCR, while TCRdb's copy carries only in-frame clones and drops some. Clone size and the V and J calls come from that table; the DNA yielded D and trimming. Among under 250,000 clones listed, 86% were seen once. This clone came up a few times. Sequencing was done on a sample of peripheral blood. The J gene is TRBJ2-2, the V gene TRBV3-1 (or the pseudogene TRBV3-2); 7 positions match TRBD1. The source of this sequence is a man between 60 and 75 years old with acute or convalescent COVID-19. CDR3 loop: CASRPTGDHTGELFF. The CDR3 DNA is TGTGCCAGCAGGCCAACAGGGGACCACACCGGGGAGCTGTTTTTT.